This T cell receptor beta chain was observed in a study of shared clonotypes between healthy human individuals. Overall study: Each donor's CD8 memory used one plate, CD8 naive two, each CD4 subset three.

In the naive CD8 group, cells lacked CD45RO and were positively selected for CCR7, so terminally differentiated effector memory CD45RA+ cells were left out. Sequenced by immunoSEQ multiplex PCR; TCRdb stores in-frame clones only, minus some. The data contain some 2,100,000 clones, roughly 91% of them singletons. V was pared by 4 bases and J by 11 bases, with 11 bases between. Germline loops: CDR1 MNHEY, CDR2 SVGAGI. CDR3 length equals 11 residues. The chain is built from TRBV6-5 and TRBJ2-5; no firm D call. Sequenced: naive CD8+ T cells from PBMCs. The sequence derives from a man aged 18 to 29 in good health. Some clones in this sample may be carry-over from other donors' samples. CDR3 bases: TGTGCCAGCAGTTCAAGCAGAATTCAGTACTTC. Its translation: CASSSSRIQYF.